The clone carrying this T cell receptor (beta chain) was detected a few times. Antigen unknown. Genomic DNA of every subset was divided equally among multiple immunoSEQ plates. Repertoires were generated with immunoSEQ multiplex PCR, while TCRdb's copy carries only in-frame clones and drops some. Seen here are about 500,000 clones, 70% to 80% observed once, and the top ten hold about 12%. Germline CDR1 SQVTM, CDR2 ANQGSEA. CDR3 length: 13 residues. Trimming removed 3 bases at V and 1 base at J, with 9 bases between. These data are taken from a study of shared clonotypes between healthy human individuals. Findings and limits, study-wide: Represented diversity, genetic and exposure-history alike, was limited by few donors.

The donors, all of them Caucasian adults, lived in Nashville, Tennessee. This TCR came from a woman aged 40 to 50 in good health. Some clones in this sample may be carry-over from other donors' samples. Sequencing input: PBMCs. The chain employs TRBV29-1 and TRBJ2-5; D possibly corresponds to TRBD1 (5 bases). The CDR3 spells CSVDRQTQETQYF. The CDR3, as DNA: TGCAGCGTTGATCGACAGACCCAAGAGACCCAGTACTTC.